Listed here is a single T cell receptor (beta chain). Antigen specificity is unknown. These data come from a study of cytomegalovirus exposure and HLA in healthy donors. Germline lookup yields CDR1 MDHEN and CDR2 SYDVKM. The ends were cut back, 6 bases at V and 3 bases at J, with 6 bases in the middle. The CDR3 spans 11 residues. Findings of the study overall: In a later analysis, TCR beta V- and J-gene trimming showed a link to a missense DCLRE1C variant. Serostatus for CMV was the only available immune exposure information.

In the PCR, 60 Vbeta and 13 Jbeta primers were used. The repertoire was sequenced with immunoSEQ multiplex PCR; TCRdb's copy has only in-frame clones and lacks some. This table has some 190,000 clones, roughly 80% appearing once. Source material: PBMCs. The chain joins TRBV28 to TRBJ2-7; D ambiguous. The receptor was derived from a woman in her thirties in good health and CMV-seropositive. This CDR3 reads CASSYYYEQYF. Written as DNA, the CDR3 is TGTGCCAGCAGCTACTACTACGAGCAGTACTTC.